One sample yielded the 4 T cell receptor beta chains listed below, sequenced in a study of blood T cell repertoires in COVID-19. Libraries were prepared by immunoSEQ multiplex PCR; TCRdb keeps only in-frame clonotypes and omits some of them. The table lists some 500,000 clones, roughly 89% of them singletons. Sequencing input: peripheral blood. Receptors were obtained from a woman aged 45 to 65 with COVID-19, enrolled during active disease.

The chain combines TRBV4-2 with TRBJ2-7, with 8 bases aligning to TRBD2. The CDR3 extends over 18 amino acids. V shed 3 bases and J 5 bases; nucleotides not matched to a gene: 18. Germline V gene data show CDR1 as LGHNA and CDR2 as YNFKEQ. This chain's CDR3 is CASSHSSAYGGAFDEQYF. For the CDR3, the DNA is TGTGCCAGCAGCCATTCAAGTGCGTACGGGGGGGCTTTCGACGAGCAGTACTTC.

The chain is built from TRBV6-5 and TRBJ1-1, with 7 bases matching TRBD1. The trim removed 8 bases at V and 4 bases at J, leaving 10 bases unmatched. This CDR3 spans 14 amino acids. CDR1 is MNHEY and CDR2 is SVGAGI in the germline V gene. CDR3 nucleotides: TGTGCCAGCGCGGACCCGGGACAGACCACTGAAGCTTTCTTT. Translation: CASADPGQTTEAFF.

The chain couples TRBV18 to TRBJ1-4; a weak D match, TRBD1 (6 bases). Germline assignment: CDR1 KGHSH and CDR2 LQKENI. The V end lost 5 bases, the J end lost 8 bases, and 15 bases lay between the germline ends. The CDR3 contains 14 residues. CDR3 in amino acids: CASSRNRAEEKLFF. CDR3 coding DNA: TGTGCCAGCTCAAGAAACAGGGCAGAGGAAAAACTGTTTTTT.

V is TRBV6-6 and J is TRBJ2-7; perhaps TRBD2 as D (5 bases). Germline-derived CDR1 and CDR2 are MNHNY and SVGAGI (reference sequence). This CDR3 spans 15 amino acids. The germline V and J ends were trimmed by 0 bases and 0 bases, with 9 bases remaining between them. The CDR3 nucleotides are TGTGCCAGCAGTTACTCGAGTGGGAGCTCCTACGAGCAGTACTTC. Translation gives CASSYSSGSSYEQYF.